This TCR beta chain was obtained from a study of blood T cell repertoires in COVID-19. Looking at the study overall: Collection of acute and convalescent COVID-19 samples took place in the United States, Italy and Spain. T cells, B-cell-depleted T cells, or PBMCs provided the cDNA or gDNA that served as material.

Original handling: How many nucleated cells were present was estimated from reference gene primer amplification. Produced via immunoSEQ multiplex PCR; TCRdb's table is partial and in-frame only. V and J calls plus clone size are reproduced from that table; the DNA served to infer D and trimming. In the table there are 20,000 to 25,000 clones, less than 95% of which are singletons. CDR1 is LNHDA, CDR2 SQIVND, per germline (reference sequence). Trimming removed 2 bases from V and 5 bases from J; junction bases left unmatched: 5. The CDR3 is made up of 15 amino acids. The chain links TRBV19 to TRBJ2-3; TRBD2 matches at 9 bases. Sequences were obtained from peripheral blood. The sequence was collected from a man between 65 and 85 years old with acute or convalescent COVID-19. The CDR3, as DNA: TGTGCCAGTAGTATACGAAGCGGGGGGCTAGATACGCAGTATTTT. It yields the protein CASSIRSGGLDTQYF.